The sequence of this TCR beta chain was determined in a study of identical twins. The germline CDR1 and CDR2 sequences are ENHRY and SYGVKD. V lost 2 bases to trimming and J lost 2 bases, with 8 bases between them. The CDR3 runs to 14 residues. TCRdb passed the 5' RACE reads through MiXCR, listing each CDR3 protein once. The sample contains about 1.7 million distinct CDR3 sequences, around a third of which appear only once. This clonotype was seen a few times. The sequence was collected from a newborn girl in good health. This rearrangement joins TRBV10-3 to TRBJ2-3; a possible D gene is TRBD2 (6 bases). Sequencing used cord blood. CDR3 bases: TGTGCCATCAGTGAGCGGGGGAACACAGATACGCAGTATTTT. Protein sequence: CAISERGNTDTQYF.